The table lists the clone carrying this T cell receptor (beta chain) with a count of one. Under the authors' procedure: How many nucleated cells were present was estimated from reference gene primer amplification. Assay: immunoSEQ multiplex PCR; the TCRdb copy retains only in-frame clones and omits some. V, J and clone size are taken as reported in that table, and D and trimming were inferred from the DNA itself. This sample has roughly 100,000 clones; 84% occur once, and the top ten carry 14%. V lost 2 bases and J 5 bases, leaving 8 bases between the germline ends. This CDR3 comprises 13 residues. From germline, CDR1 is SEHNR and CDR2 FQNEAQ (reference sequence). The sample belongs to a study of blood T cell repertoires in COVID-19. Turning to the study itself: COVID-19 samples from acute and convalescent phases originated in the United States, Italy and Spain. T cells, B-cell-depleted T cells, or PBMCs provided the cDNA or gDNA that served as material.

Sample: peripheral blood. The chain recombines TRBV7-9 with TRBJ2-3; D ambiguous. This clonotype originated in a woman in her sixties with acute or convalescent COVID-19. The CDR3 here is CASSLNPGDTQYF. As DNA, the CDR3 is TGTGCCAGCAGCTTAAACCCAGGAGATACGCAGTATTTT.